This is a list of T cell receptor beta chains from one sample in a study of cytomegalovirus exposure and HLA in healthy donors. Profiled with immunoSEQ multiplex PCR; TCRdb holds only in-frame clones, not every one. The table has 200,000 to 250,000 clones, over 75% seen once. Source material: PBMCs. These receptors originate from a woman aged 18-30 years in good health and CMV-seropositive. Both conserved end residues are part of each CDR3. D genes are given only for firm matches. Where a row states a size, it is once, few, many or the class of an expanded clone; other rows omit it.

CASSLGTSGSRTQYF	TGTGCCAGCAGTCTGGGGACTAGCGGGAGTAGAACGCAGTATTTT	TRBV28	TRBD2	NA	TRBJ2-3
CASRPGTGGTGELFF	TGTGCCAGCAGACCCGGGACAGGGGGAACCGGGGAGCTGTTTTTT	TRBV5-4	TRBD1	NA	TRBJ2-2
CASSLTGGETQYF	TGTGCCAGCAGCCTTACTGGCGGGGAGACCCAGTACTTC	TRBV27	NA	NA	TRBJ2-5
CASSWGTTPYEQYF	TGTGCCAGCAGCTGGGGGACTACCCCCTACGAGCAGTACTTC	TRBV7-2	TRBD2	NA	TRBJ2-7
CAHTDTLGTDTQYF	TGTGCCCACACGGACACGTTGGGCACAGATACGCAGTATTTT	TRBV6-1	NA	NA	TRBJ2-3
CASSYSRPHSNQPQHF	TGTGCCAGCAGTTACTCGCGTCCGCACAGCAATCAGCCCCAGCATTTT	TRBV6-5	NA	NA	TRBJ1-5
CASSESGLAGLQETQYF	TGTGCCAGCAGTGAATCGGGACTAGCGGGTTTGCAAGAGACCCAGTACTTC	TRBV2	TRBD2	NA	TRBJ2-5
CASRPGGAGNEQFF	TGTGCCAGCAGACCGGGGGGGGCTGGAAATGAGCAGTTCTTC	TRBV27	TRBD2	NA	TRBJ2-1
CASSPQSYEQYF	TGTGCCAGCTCACCCCAGTCCTACGAGCAGTACTTC	TRBV18	NA	NA	TRBJ2-7
CASSEDWGAGATEAFF	TGTGCCAGCAGTGAAGATTGGGGGGCGGGGGCCACTGAAGCTTTCTTT	TRBV6-1	NA	NA	TRBJ1-1
CASSFGPREQFF	TGTGCCAGCAGCTTCGGCCCGAGGGAGCAGTTCTTC	TRBV5-4	NA	NA	TRBJ2-1
CASSGDSPYSYEQYF	TGTGCCAGCAGTGGCGACAGCCCCTACTCCTACGAGCAGTACTTC	TRBV2	NA	once	TRBJ2-7
CASGLVRSNYGYTF	TGTGCTAGTGGTTTGGTTCGGAGCAACTATGGCTACACCTTC	TRBV12-5	NA	NA	TRBJ1-2
CASSQGTSGSYEQYF	TGTGCCAGCAGCCAAGGGACTAGCGGGAGTTACGAGCAGTACTTC	TRBV14	TRBD2	NA	TRBJ2-7
CASSLEAGDYGYTF	TGCGCCAGCAGCTTGGAGGCAGGGGACTATGGCTACACCTTC	TRBV5-1	NA	NA	TRBJ1-2
CAISEEVYNEQFF	TGTGCCATCAGTGAGGAGGTTTACAATGAGCAGTTCTTC	TRBV10-3	NA	NA	TRBJ2-1
CASSQGKIAGVDEQFF	TGCGCCAGCAGCCAAGGCAAAATAGCGGGAGTGGATGAGCAGTTCTTC	TRBV4-1	TRBD2	NA	TRBJ2-1
CASSPDRGGDEQYF	TGCGCCAGCAGCCCGGACAGGGGAGGCGACGAGCAGTACTTC	TRBV5-1	TRBD1	NA	TRBJ2-7
CASSPGRSYEQYF	TGTGCCAGCAGCCCCGGTCGTTCCTACGAGCAGTACTTC	TRBV7-9	NA	NA	TRBJ2-7
CASSFPGDVLGYTF	TGTGCCAGCAGCTTCCCGGGGGACGTGTTGGGCTACACCTTC	TRBV7-2	NA	NA	TRBJ1-2